The 17 T cell receptor beta chains listed next were all sequenced from one sample in a study of blood T cell repertoires in COVID-19. Using immunoSEQ multiplex PCR, the repertoire was profiled, and TCRdb retains in-frame clones only, with some absent. This sample has around 190,000 clones, with roughly 76% found just once. Sequencing used peripheral blood. All receptors come from a woman aged 50 to 65 with active or convalescent COVID-19.

This clone came up once. The same CDR3 also results from other DNA sequences found in this sample. J is TRBJ2-1 and V is TRBV7-2, with 9 bases identical to TRBD2. Germline V gives CDR1 SGHTA, CDR2 FQGNSA. The CDR3 totals 15 residues. J gave up 1 base and V 4 bases, and 2 bases lay outside the gene matches. CDR3 nucleotide sequence: TGTGCCAGCAGCTCGCTAGCGGGATCCTACAATGAGCAGTTCTTC. This sequence encodes CASSSLAGSYNEQFF.

This clone was observed once. This chain connects TRBV5-5 to TRBJ1-4; 9 nucleotides agree with TRBD1. V trimming: 2 bases; J trimming: 0 bases; junction bases outside the gene matches: 2. The germline CDR1 and CDR2 sequences are SGHKS and YYEKEE (reference sequence). This CDR3 contains 16 residues. CDR3 sequence reads: CASSFRQGATNEKLFF. The CDR3 coding sequence is TGTGCCAGCAGCTTCCGACAGGGGGCAACTAATGAAAAACTGTTTTTT.

The rearrangement links TRBV4-3 to TRBJ2-3; 8 bases match TRBD2. The junction had 13 bases not matched to a gene; V was cut back by 4 bases and J by 4 bases. The germline CDR1 and CDR2 sequences are LGHNA and YSLEER. This CDR3 spans 17 amino acids. This CDR3 reads CASSPAAMTGGADTQYF. The DNA of the CDR3 is TGCGCCAGCAGCCCGGCGGCAATGACGGGAGGGGCAGATACGCAGTATTTT.

The CDR3 loop is CASSAQGVADTDTQYF. CDR3 in DNA: TGTGCCAGCAGCGCACAGGGAGTCGCGGACACAGATACGCAGTATTTT. The chain joins TRBV9 to TRBJ2-3; D perhaps matches TRBD1 (6 bases). Germline V gene sequence: CDR1 SGDLS, CDR2 YYNGEE. The ends were cut back, 3 bases at V and 2 bases at J, with 16 bases in the middle. This CDR3 is 16 amino acids long.

This sequence joins TRBV7-9 and TRBJ1-5; D may be TRBD1 (6 bases). V was clipped by 4 bases and J by 0 bases, with 16 bases between them. Looked up from germline, CDR1 is SEHNR and CDR2 is FQNEAQ (reference sequence). The CDR3 extends over 17 amino acids. CDR3 DNA sequence: TGTGCCAGCAGCTCAACTTCCGGGACAATTAGCAATCAGCCCCAGCATTTT. Protein product: CASSSTSGTISNQPQHF.

This chain uses TRBV24-1 with TRBJ2-1; D call uncertain. The V end lost 4 bases, the J end lost 8 bases, and 8 bases lay between the germline ends. This CDR3 spans 12 amino acids. Germline V gene data show CDR1 as KGHDR and CDR2 as SFDVKD. CDR3 amino acids: CATSDPFHEQFF. CDR3 DNA sequence: TGTGCCACCAGTGACCCTTTCCATGAGCAGTTCTTC.

This chain connects TRBV7-2 to TRBJ2-3; possible D gene TRBD2, 5 bases. Trimming removed 5 bases from V and 2 bases from J, with 23 bases in between. The CDR3 is 18 residues long. CDR1 and CDR2 (germline): SGHTA, FQGNSA. DNA of the CDR3: TGTGCCAGCAGCCCTCAAATACTTTTTGGAGGAGACACAGATACGCAGTATTTT. Amino acid sequence: CASSPQILFGGDTDTQYF.

The sample holds a few counts of this clone. V usage is TRBV4-2 and J usage is TRBJ2-1, with D hard to call. The CDR3 covers 16 residues. Per the germline V gene, CDR1 is LGHNA and CDR2 is YNFKEQ. Trimming took off 0 bases at V and 0 bases at J, with 9 bases between the two ends. This chain's CDR3 is CASSQDRAGSYNEQFF. The CDR3, as DNA: TGTGCCAGCAGCCAAGATAGAGCTGGCTCCTACAATGAGCAGTTCTTC.

This sequence joins TRBV7-9 and TRBJ2-5, with 7 bases fitting TRBD1. The V and J ends lost 3 bases and 4 bases, in that order; junction bases with no gene match: 5. Germline V gene data show CDR1 as SEHNR and CDR2 as FQNEAQ (reference sequence). CDR3 length: 14 amino acids. CDR3 residues: CASSFGQARETQYF. Here the CDR3 DNA reads TGTGCCAGCAGCTTTGGACAGGCCAGAGAGACCCAGTACTTC.

The rearrangement links TRBV5-8 to TRBJ1-2, with D perhaps TRBD1 (5 bases). CDR3 size: 12 residues. CDR1 and CDR2 (germline): SGHTS, YDEGEE. Trimming pared 2 bases from V and 3 bases from J, leaving 5 bases between. The CDR3 nucleotides read TGTGCCAGCAGCTTCAGGGACTATGGCTACACCTTC. Protein sequence: CASSFRDYGYTF.

The chain employs TRBV6-6 and TRBJ1-1; 12 positions agree with TRBD1. This CDR3 is built from 16 residues. The J segment lost 6 bases and the V segment lost 8 bases, leaving 13 bases of the junction unmatched. Germline lookup yields CDR1 MNHNY and CDR2 SVGAGI (reference sequence). In DNA, the CDR3 is TGTGCCAGCGTGTTGGGGACAGGGGGCTTCCTTCCTGAAGCTTTCTTT. It specifies CASVLGTGGFLPEAFF.

In DNA, the CDR3 is TGTGCCAGCAGCAAACTCGACAGTCTCTTAACCTACAATGAGCAGTTCTTC. Amino acids: CASSKLDSLLTYNEQFF. This chain links TRBV3-1 (or the pseudogene TRBV3-2) with TRBJ2-1, with D possibly matching TRBD1 (5 bases). The CDR3 totals 17 residues. Germline V gene data show CDR1 as LGHDT and CDR2 as YNNKEL (reference sequence). V lost 5 bases and J lost 2, with 19 bases in between.

The chain joins TRBV28 to TRBJ1-6; D is uncertain. V gave up 3 bases and J gave up 9 bases, with 6 bases separating them. Looked up from germline, CDR1 is MDHEN and CDR2 is SYDVKM. CDR3 length: 12 residues. The CDR3 DNA sequence: TGTGCCAGCAGTTTGTGGGCTTCACCCCTCCACTTT. It yields the protein CASSLWASPLHF.

The table lists this clone with a count of one. The chain couples TRBV28 to TRBJ1-5, with 7 bases fitting TRBD1. The germline V gene encodes CDR1 MDHEN and CDR2 SYDVKM. The CDR3 runs 16 residues. J was trimmed by 1 base and V by 5 bases; bases with no gene match: 8. CDR3 amino acids: CASSPGTERSNQPQHF. CDR3 coding DNA: TGTGCCAGCAGTCCAGGGACAGAACGGAGCAATCAGCCCCAGCATTTT.

The chain is built from TRBV4-3 and TRBJ2-1; TRBD2 agrees at 11 bases. The CDR3 spans 17 residues. The V segment lost 4 bases and the J segment 0 bases; nucleotides outside the gene matches: 5. The germline CDR1 and CDR2 sequences are LGHNA and YSLEER. As DNA, the CDR3 is TGCGCCAGCAGCCTCGGACTAGCGGGCAGCTCCTACAATGAGCAGTTCTTC. It encodes CASSLGLAGSSYNEQFF.

DNA for the CDR3: TGTGCCATCAGTACTAGCTACACCGGGGAGCTGTTTTTT. This gives the protein CAISTSYTGELFF. The chain is built from TRBV10-3 and TRBJ2-2; tentatively, D is TRBD2 (6 bases). CDR3 size: 13 residues. Germline assignment: CDR1 ENHRY and CDR2 SYGVKD. The ends were cut back, 5 bases at V and 3 bases at J, with 7 bases in the middle.

The chain is built from TRBV4-2 and TRBJ2-3, with 8 bases that match TRBD1. The V segment lost 0 bases and the J segment 1 base; nucleotides outside the gene matches: 15. Germline V gene lookup returns CDR1 LGHNA and CDR2 YNFKEQ. The CDR3 length is 20 residues. As DNA, the CDR3 is TGTGCCAGCAGCCAAGACAGACCGAGCCAGGGGGCCGGTCGCACAGATACGCAGTATTTT. This encodes CASSQDRPSQGAGRTDTQYF.